Listed below are T cell receptor beta chains from one sample, sequenced in a study of control samples from healthy donors and cancer patients. TCRdb's table, derived via immunoSEQ multiplex PCR, lists solely in-frame clones and lacks some. The sample has about 120,000 clones, 87% seen once. The source material was blood. The receptors stem from a man aged 25 to 40 in good health. The CDR3 runs from the conserved cysteine through the conserved F or W. D genes are given only for firm matches. The size field is filled for only some rows; it gives once, few, many or a size class.

v_call	clone_size	d_call	j_call	cdr3_nt	cdr3_aa
TRBV9	.	.	TRBJ1-3	TGTGCCAGCAGCGTAGAACAGTCTGGAAACACCATATATTTT	CASSVEQSGNTIYF
TRBV24-1	once	TRBD1	TRBJ2-3	TGTGCCACCAGTGAACTGACAGGGGGCGCAACAGATACGCAGTATTTT	CATSELTGGATDTQYF
TRBV7-2	.	.	TRBJ2-5	TGTGCCAGCAAACCGGGACGGCACCAAGAGACCCAGTACTTC	CASKPGRHQETQYF
TRBV7-2	.	TRBD1	TRBJ1-1	TGTGCCAGCAGCTTATTCGCGGGACAGGAGAACACTGAAGCTTTCTTT	CASSLFAGQENTEAFF
TRBV12-5	.	.	TRBJ2-3	TGTGCTAGTGGTTTTCGGAGCGAAGATACGCAGTATTTT	CASGFRSEDTQYF
TRBV3-1/TRBV3-2	.	.	TRBJ1-3	TGTGCCAGCGCCAGTAGTCAGTATTTCTCTGGAAACACCATATATTTT	CASASSQYFSGNTIYF
TRBV6-5	.	.	TRBJ2-1	TGTGCCAGCACTAGCGTTCCGCCTTGGAATGAGCAGTTCTTC	CASTSVPPWNEQFF
TRBV5-6	.	.	TRBJ2-4	TGTGCCAGCAGCCCAAAGGGCGCAGGGGAAAACATTCAGTACTTC	CASSPKGAGENIQYF
TRBV2	.	TRBD1	TRBJ2-7	TGTGCCAGCAGACCCCCGGGACAGCCCTACGAGCAGTACTTC	CASRPPGQPYEQYF
TRBV20-1	few	.	TRBJ2-1	TGCAGTGCTAGTCCTTACAATGAGCAGTTCTTC	CSASPYNEQFF
TRBV29-1	.	.	TRBJ1-5	TGCAGCGTTGGAGGCACAGGCGTCGATCAGCCCCAGCATTTT	CSVGGTGVDQPQHF
TRBV14	.	TRBD1	TRBJ1-1	TGTGCCAGCAGCCTTGGGACAGACACTGAAGCTTTCTTT	CASSLGTDTEAFF
TRBV5-1	.	.	TRBJ1-2	TGCGCCAGCAGCTTGGTGGACGGGGACTATGGCTACACCTTC	CASSLVDGDYGYTF
TRBV12-5	.	TRBD1	TRBJ1-3	TGTGCTAGTGGTTTTACAGGGGGAAAAGGAAACACCATATATTTT	CASGFTGGKGNTIYF
TRBV1	.	.	TRBJ2-2	TGCACCAGCAGCCATAGGGAGACCGGGGAGCTGTTTTTT	CTSSHRETGELFF
TRBV15	.	.	TRBJ1-3	TGTGCCACCAGCAGAACTAAGGGGACAACGAGCTCTGGAAACACCATATATTTT	CATSRTKGTTSSGNTIYF
TRBV6-1	.	.	TRBJ2-1	TGTGCCAGCAGTGAAACAGGTAGGGGGTCCAATGAGCAGTTCTTC	CASSETGRGSNEQFF
TRBV18	.	.	TRBJ1-1	TGTGCCAGCTCACCGACCCAAGACACTGAAGCTTTCTTT	CASSPTQDTEAFF
TRBV11-3	.	.	TRBJ2-7	TGTGCCAGCAGCCAAAGCTACGAGCAGTACTTC	CASSQSYEQYF
TRBV30	.	.	TRBJ1-5	TGTGCCTGGTCAGGGACGGAGATTCAGCCCCAGCATTTT	CAWSGTEIQPQHF
TRBV6-5	.	TRBD1	TRBJ2-3	TGTGCCGGTAGGACAGGGGGGAGCACAGATACGCAGTATTTT	CAGRTGGSTDTQYF
TRBV11-2	.	.	TRBJ1-1	TGTGCCAGCAGCCTCGGACAGAACACTGAAGCTTTCTTT	CASSLGQNTEAFF
TRBV2	.	.	TRBJ2-7	TGTGCCAGCAGTGAGGAGGGTATGGGGCAGTACTTC	CASSEEGMGQYF
TRBV7-9	.	.	TRBJ2-3	TGTGCCAGCAGTCAGGACTTTGATACGCAGTATTTT	CASSQDFDTQYF
TRBV30	.	TRBD1	TRBJ1-2	TGTGCCTGGAGGCCGACAGGGGCGCCGAACTATGGCTACACCTTC	CAWRPTGAPNYGYTF
TRBV19	.	.	TRBJ2-3	TGTGCCAGTAGTATATCGGCAGATAGCACAGATACGCAGTATTTT	CASSISADSTDTQYF
TRBV10-1	.	TRBD1	TRBJ2-5	TGCGCCAGCAGTCAAACCGGGACAGGGCAAGAGACCCAGTACTTC	CASSQTGTGQETQYF
TRBV5-1	.	.	TRBJ1-6	TGCGCCAGCAGCTTGGGGTTATCCTATAATTCACCCCTCCACTTT	CASSLGLSYNSPLHF
TRBV5-8	.	TRBD1	TRBJ1-5	TGTGCCAGCAGCCCCGGGGACAGGGAGGTTTGGCAGCCCCAGCATTTT	CASSPGDREVWQPQHF
TRBV7-2	.	.	TRBJ2-7	TGTGCCAGCAGCTCCGGGGTGGGCCAGGGAGCTTTCGAGCAGTACTTC	CASSSGVGQGAFEQYF
TRBV30	.	.	TRBJ1-6	TGTGCCTGGAGTGTCGAGGACCATTATTCACCCCTCCACTTT	CAWSVEDHYSPLHF
TRBV29-1	.	TRBD2	TRBJ2-1	TGCAGCGTCCAAAAGGTAGCGGGGGTTCGGAATGAGCAGTTCTTC	CSVQKVAGVRNEQFF
TRBV19	.	TRBD1	TRBJ1-4	TGTGCCAGTAGTATGACAGGGGGCGGGGAAAAACTGTTTTTT	CASSMTGGGEKLFF
TRBV29-1	once	.	TRBJ2-5	TGCAGCGTTGATGATTCGACGGAACAAGAGACCCAGTACTTC	CSVDDSTEQETQYF
TRBV6-5	.	.	TRBJ1-1	TGTGCCAGCAGCATACCGGGGAACGCTGAAGCTTTCTTT	CASSIPGNAEAFF
TRBV5-1	.	.	TRBJ1-5	TGCGCCAGCAGCTTGGGAGTCAGCGGTCAGCCCCAGCATTTT	CASSLGVSGQPQHF
TRBV27	.	TRBD1	TRBJ2-3	TGTGCCAGCAGTTTACAGGGACAGGGCTTCACAGATACGCAGTATTTT	CASSLQGQGFTDTQYF
TRBV7-8	.	.	TRBJ2-1	TGTGCCAGCAGCTTAGCGCCTCCGGGGGCCATCAATGAGCAGTTCTTC	CASSLAPPGAINEQFF
TRBV3-1/TRBV3-2	.	.	TRBJ1-1	TGTGCCAGCAGCCCAGGGCCCTACAGGGCCACTGAAGCTTTCTTT	CASSPGPYRATEAFF
TRBV21-1	.	.	TRBJ1-5	TGTGCCAGCAGCAAATCTGGATATCAGCCCCAGCATTTT	CASSKSGYQPQHF
TRBV6-1	.	.	TRBJ1-3	TGTGCCAGCAGTGAAATACAGAGCTCTGGAAACACCATATATTTT	CASSEIQSSGNTIYF
TRBV14	few	.	TRBJ2-7	TGTGCCAGCAGCCAAGCGACAGGATACTACGAGCAGTACTTC	CASSQATGYYEQYF
TRBV6-1	.	.	TRBJ1-5	TGTGCCAGCAGTGAAAGGAGGCAGTCCTTTTATCAGCCCCAGCATTTT	CASSERRQSFYQPQHF
TRBV11-3	.	.	TRBJ2-5	TGTGCCAGCACACCAAGGACTTCCCAAGAGACCCAGTACTTC	CASTPRTSQETQYF
TRBV18	.	TRBD1	TRBJ1-2	TGTGCCAGCTCACCACTCGGAGACAGGGGGAACTATGGCTACACCTTC	CASSPLGDRGNYGYTF